Listed here are 10 T cell receptor beta chains from one sample, sequenced in a study of spatial heterogeneity in lung cancer. As for time point: blood at routine non-recurrence follow-up after resection. The sequenced material consisted of unsorted whole RNA from tumor, nontumor lung or frozen PBMC. MiXCR, applied by TCRdb to the 5' RACE reads, yields one record per CDR3 protein. This table holds about 120,000 distinct CDR3 sequences, 9% to 15% found once. Here the sequenced sample was PBMCs, taken at follow-up. The receptors derive from a male donor with early-stage non-small cell lung cancer.

The chain carries TRBV6-2 or TRBV6-3 and TRBJ2-7, with 13 nucleotides matching TRBD2. CDR1 and CDR2 from the germline V gene are MNHEY and SVGEGT. The CDR3 extends over 16 amino acids. Unmatched junction bases numbered 4, after V lost 5 bases and J lost 0 bases. CDR3 in amino acids: CASSSRTSGSSYEQYF. Here the CDR3 DNA reads TGTGCCAGCAGTAGCAGGACTAGCGGGAGCTCCTACGAGCAGTACTTC.

This clonotype was detected many times. V usage is TRBV20-1 and J usage is TRBJ2-7; TRBD1 matches at 7 bases. This CDR3 spans 18 amino acids. Germline loops: CDR1 DFQATT, CDR2 SNEGSKA (reference sequence). V lost 2 bases, J lost 3 bases, and 19 bases stayed unmatched. The CDR3, as DNA: TGCAGTGCTAGACCTTTACGGGACAGCCCTTCATGGGGCTACGAGCAGTACTTC. Protein: CSARPLRDSPSWGYEQYF.

The V call is TRBV20-1, the J call TRBJ2-7, with unresolved D. Trimming shortened V by 0 bases and J by 5 bases, and 14 bases separated the two germline ends. The CDR3 contains 14 residues. CDR1 and CDR2 from the germline V gene are DFQATT and SNEGSKA (reference sequence). CDR3 bases: TGCAGTGCTAGAGATATACAGAGCGACCACGAGCAGTACTTC. Translating it yields CSARDIQSDHEQYF.

The chain recombines TRBV4-2 with TRBJ2-1; D not resolved. CDR1 and CDR2 (germline): LGHNA, YNFKEQ. The CDR3 is made up of 13 amino acids. V shed 0 bases and J shed 9 bases, with 9 bases lying between them. The CDR3 reads CASSQEGRREQFF. CDR3 DNA: TGTGCCAGCAGCCAAGAAGGTCGTCGTGAGCAGTTCTTC.

Remarks on this clonotype: It may be a read error: a sequence one base away is much more abundant. The chain carries TRBV19 and TRBJ2-7; TRBD1 agrees at 8 bases. This CDR3 region has 14 residues. Germline assignment: CDR1 LNHDA and CDR2 SQIVND (reference sequence). Unmatched junction bases numbered 6, after V lost 6 bases and J lost 2 bases. CDR3 protein: CASRLRTGTYEQYF. CDR3 in DNA: TGTGCCAGTAGGCTCAGGACAGGGACCTACGAGCAGTACTTC.

The chain carries TRBV7-9 and TRBJ1-2, with 8 nucleotides matching TRBD1. The CDR3 runs 17 residues. J was trimmed by 0 bases and V by 5 bases; bases with no gene match: 11. Germline assignment: CDR1 SEHNR and CDR2 FQNEAQ (reference sequence). CDR3 bases: TGTGCCAGCAGCGACGTTAGACAGGGGTTGGCTAACTATGGCTACACCTTC. Encoded protein: CASSDVRQGLANYGYTF.

This clonotype was counted only a few times. This chain joins TRBV9 and TRBJ1-6; perhaps TRBD1 as D (5 bases). The CDR3 is 11 residues long. Germline CDR1 SGDLS, CDR2 YYNGEE. Trimming removed 7 bases from V and 7 bases from J, with 6 bases in between. The CDR3 DNA reads as TGTGCCAGCGGGGGGAATTCACCCCTCCACTTT. It translates to CASGGNSPLHF.

This chain connects TRBV7-2 to TRBJ2-7, with TRBD1 as a possible D gene (6 bases). CDR3 length equals 14 residues. V lost 5 bases and J lost 4, with 15 bases in between. Germline-derived CDR1 and CDR2 are SGHTA and FQGNSA. The CDR3 DNA is TGTGCCAGCAGCAGATACAGGGACCTATACGAGCAGTACTTC. Its protein is CASSRYRDLYEQYF.

This clonotype has a handful of counts. The V gene is TRBV5-1, the J gene TRBJ1-1, with D uncertain. Germline lookup yields CDR1 SGHRS and CDR2 YFSETQ. This CDR3 spans 13 amino acids. V shed 5 bases and J shed 0 bases, with 8 bases lying between them. CDR3 in amino acids: CASRLPMNTEAFF. The CDR3 region has the DNA TGCGCCAGCAGACTGCCCATGAACACTGAAGCTTTCTTT.

This chain links TRBV5-4 with TRBJ2-7, with a weak D call TRBD1 (6 bases). Germline CDR1 is SGHNT and CDR2 is YYREEE (reference sequence). The V gene lost 3 bases and the J gene lost 0 bases, with 13 bases spanning the gap. The CDR3 has 15 residues. CDR3 region: CASSSGQTFSYEQYF. In nucleotides, the CDR3 is TGTGCCAGCAGCTCCGGACAGACCTTCTCCTACGAGCAGTACTTC. Drawing the rest from reference TRBV5-4 and TRBJ2-7, the complete variable domain is ETGVTQSPTHLIKTRGQQVTLRCSSQSGHNTVSWYQQALGQGPQFIFQYYREEENGRGNFPPRFSGLQFPNYSSELNVNALELDDSALYLCASSSGQTFSYEQYFGPGTRLTVT.